This is a list of T cell receptor beta chains from one sample in a study of blood T cell repertoires in COVID-19. Some clones are missing from TCRdb's copy, which holds only in-frame ones; the method was immunoSEQ multiplex PCR. The sample has about 120,000 clones, approximately 86% seen once. The source material was peripheral blood. Receptors were obtained from a man aged 35 to 55 with acute or convalescent COVID-19. Both conserved end residues are part of each CDR3. A D gene is named only where the DNA matches it firmly. Only part of the rows carry a size: once, few, many, or a class if the clone is expanded.

v_gene	len	abundance	d_gene	j_gene	CDR3nt	CDR3aa
TRBV2	16	once	NA	TRBJ1-2	TGTGCCAGCAGTCTTATTACAGGGATCCATAACTATGGCTACACCTTC	CASSLITGIHNYGYTF
TRBV5-1	14	few	TRBD2	TRBJ2-7	TGCGCCAGCAGCTTGGCTAGCGGCCTCTACGAGCAGTACTTC	CASSLASGLYEQYF
TRBV6-5	13	NA	TRBD1	TRBJ1-3	TGTGCCAGCGGCACAGGGGGAGGAAACACCATATATTTT	CASGTGGGNTIYF
TRBV9	15	once	TRBD1	TRBJ2-1	TGTGCCAGCAGTGTTAGTGGGACAGGGGGGAATGAGCAGTTCTTC	CASSVSGTGGNEQFF
TRBV5-1	16	NA	TRBD2	TRBJ2-2	TGCGCCAGCACCCAGGGACTAGCGGGGAACACCGGGGAGCTGTTTTTT	CASTQGLAGNTGELFF
TRBV30	17	NA	NA	TRBJ1-2	TGTGCCTGGAGTCCTGGAACAGCTAAATCTCTTTCTCGTGGCTACACCTTC	CAWSPGTAKSLSRGYTF
TRBV5-8	14	NA	TRBD1	TRBJ1-3	TGTGCCAGCAGCTTCCAACAGGGGGAGAACACCATATATTTT	CASSFQQGENTIYF
TRBV19	14	NA	NA	TRBJ1-5	TGTGCCAGTAGTATAGACAGGGGTTCTAGGTCCAAGCATTTT	CASSIDRGSRSKHF
TRBV29-1	10	NA	TRBD1	TRBJ1-1	TGCAGCGTTGTGACAGGGGAAGCTTTCTTT	CSVVTGEAFF
TRBV9	14	NA	TRBD2	TRBJ2-2	TGTGCCAGCAGCGTATCGGGAGGGACCGGGGAGCTGTTTTTT	CASSVSGGTGELFF
TRBV19	17	NA	TRBD1	TRBJ2-6	TGTGCCAGTAGTATTATCGCAGGGGGCTCGGGGGCCAACGTCCTGACTTTC	CASSIIAGGSGANVLTF
TRBV3-1/TRBV3-2	16	NA	NA	TRBJ2-2	TGTGCCAGCAGCCAATCCCAACAAACAACCACCGGGGAGCTGTTTTTT	CASSQSQQTTTGELFF
TRBV15	14	NA	TRBD2	TRBJ2-7	TGTGCCACCAGCAGAGGGGTGGGAGGGGACGAGCAGTACTTC	CATSRGVGGDEQYF
TRBV2	15	NA	NA	TRBJ1-5	TGTGCCAGCACTCGAATCGTAGGAGGGAATCAGCCCCAGCATTTT	CASTRIVGGNQPQHF
TRBV14	14	NA	NA	TRBJ2-5	TGTGCCAGCAGCCGACATAATTACCAAGAGACCCAGTACTTC	CASSRHNYQETQYF
TRBV19	15	NA	TRBD1	TRBJ1-5	TGTGCCAGTAGTATAGAGGGACAGCGCAATCAGCCCCAGCATTTT	CASSIEGQRNQPQHF
TRBV11-2	13	NA	NA	TRBJ1-3	TGTGCCAGCATCTTCAGCTCTGGAAACACCATATATTTT	CASIFSSGNTIYF
TRBV6-5	15	NA	TRBD1	TRBJ1-3	TGTGCCAGCACCCGAGGACAGGGGGATAGTGGCACCATATATTTT	CASTRGQGDSGTIYF
TRBV2	15	NA	NA	TRBJ1-1	TGTGCCAGCAGTATCGGGACTCAATCGGTCACTGAAGCTTTCTTT	CASSIGTQSVTEAFF
TRBV6-1	14	few	NA	TRBJ2-7	TGTGCCAGCAGAAGCGGAGGTGCCCCTAGCGAGCAGTACTTC	CASRSGGAPSEQYF
TRBV5-1	14	NA	NA	TRBJ1-6	TGCGCCAGCAGCTTGCTCCGGGGTAATTCACCCCTCCACTTT	CASSLLRGNSPLHF
TRBV27	14	few	NA	TRBJ1-2	TGTGCCAGCACCCCAGGGCAGGGGATGGATGGCTACACCTTC	CASTPGQGMDGYTF
TRBV29-1	14	NA	NA	TRBJ2-7	TGCAGCGTCGTGGGGGCAGGGGAGTCCTACGAGCAGTACTTC	CSVVGAGESYEQYF
TRBV2	13	NA	NA	TRBJ2-5	TGTGCCAGCAGTGTGGGCTTCCAAGAGACCCAGTACTTC	CASSVGFQETQYF
TRBV6-6	15	few	NA	TRBJ1-4	TGTGCCAGCACCGAGGCGGGGCGGGGGAATGAAAAACTGTTTTTT	CASTEAGRGNEKLFF
TRBV29-1	15	NA	NA	TRBJ1-2	TGCAGCGTTGAAGTCGGATCAGGGGCGGGAGGGGGCTACACCTTC	CSVEVGSGAGGGYTF
TRBV2	16	NA	NA	TRBJ1-5	TGTGCCAGCAGTGATGGGGGGAAGGGAGGGAATCAGCCCCAGCATTTT	CASSDGGKGGNQPQHF
TRBV6-5	14	NA	NA	TRBJ1-2	TGTGCCAGCATGAACGGGGCGGGACTTTATGGCTACACCTTC	CASMNGAGLYGYTF
TRBV11-3	15	NA	TRBD2	TRBJ2-1	TGTGCCAGCAGCTTAGCTAGCGGGGGAGTCAATGAGCAGTTCTTC	CASSLASGGVNEQFF
TRBV9	15	NA	TRBD1	TRBJ2-2	TGTGCCAGCAGCACTGGACAGGGTTGGTCCGGGGAGCTGTTTTTT	CASSTGQGWSGELFF
TRBV9	14	NA	TRBD1	TRBJ1-2	TGTGCCAGCAGCGTAGAAGACAGGGGGAGTGGCTACACCTTC	CASSVEDRGSGYTF
TRBV30	14	NA	NA	TRBJ1-6	TGTGCCTGGGGCCGGGGGGGATTCAATTCACCCCTCCACTTT	CAWGRGGFNSPLHF
TRBV15	14	NA	TRBD1	TRBJ1-2	TGTGCCACCAGCCGCTCACAGGGGGCGGGTGGCTACACCTTC	CATSRSQGAGGYTF
TRBV7-9	13	NA	NA	TRBJ1-5	TGTGCCAGCAGCTTAGGAGGAGTTCAGCCCCAGCATTTT	CASSLGGVQPQHF
TRBV1	15	NA	NA	TRBJ2-7	TGCACCAGCAGCCCGAGCGGGACCCTCGCCTACGAGCAGTACTTC	CTSSPSGTLAYEQYF
TRBV18	15	NA	NA	TRBJ2-2	TGTGCCAGCTCACCACCGTCGCGTCCTGACGGGGAGCTGTTTTTT	CASSPPSRPDGELFF
TRBV9	15	NA	NA	TRBJ2-1	TGTGCCAGCAGCCCGCGGGAAAGCTCCTACAATGAGCAGTTCTTC	CASSPRESSYNEQFF
TRBV5-1	13	NA	NA	TRBJ1-2	TGCGCCAGCAGCTTCGGGGGGACCTATGGCTACACCTTC	CASSFGGTYGYTF
TRBV30	13	NA	NA	TRBJ1-3	TGTGCCTGGAGGTACAGGGCTGGAAACACCATATATTTT	CAWRYRAGNTIYF
TRBV19	14	NA	TRBD1	TRBJ1-4	TGTGCCAGTAGTATCGGGACAGGCTCGGAAAAACTGTTTTTT	CASSIGTGSEKLFF
TRBV4-2	14	few	NA	TRBJ2-7	TGTGCCAGCAGCCAGAACAGGTGGTCCTACGAGCAGTACTTC	CASSQNRWSYEQYF
TRBV19	15	NA	NA	TRBJ2-2	TGTGCCAGTAGTACCAGGGCTCCGAACACCGGGGAGCTGTTTTTT	CASSTRAPNTGELFF
TRBV6-6	15	NA	NA	TRBJ1-5	TGTGCCAGCAGTTACTCTAGTGGTTCAAATCAGCCCCAGCATTTT	CASSYSSGSNQPQHF
TRBV7-9	14	NA	TRBD1	TRBJ1-2	TGTGCCAGCAGCTTAGCGGGACAGAATTATGGCTACACCTTC	CASSLAGQNYGYTF
TRBV4-2	13	NA	NA	TRBJ1-2	TGTGCCAGCAGCCAAGGCGGGGGCTATGGCTACACCTTC	CASSQGGGYGYTF
TRBV7-9	16	NA	TRBD1	TRBJ1-4	TGTGCCAGCAGCCTACCCTGGACAGGAACTAATGAAAAACTGTTTTTT	CASSLPWTGTNEKLFF
TRBV6-1	18	NA	TRBD2	TRBJ2-1	TGTGCCAGCAGTGAAGCGCTGTCTAGCGGGGGCCTATACAATGAGCAGTTCTTC	CASSEALSSGGLYNEQFF